The entry below gives a single T cell receptor beta chain sequence along with its context. This record belongs to a study of PD-L1 blockade in urothelial cancer. The V gene's germline CDR1 is MGHRA and CDR2 YSYEKL. The V end lost 4 bases, the J end lost 0 bases, and 9 bases lay between the germline ends. CDR3 length: 14 amino acids. Time point here: pretreatment peripheral blood. It was locally advanced or metastatic urothelial carcinoma that patients had. Measured with immunoSEQ multiplex PCR; TCRdb has only the in-frame clones, and not every one. Here the sample spans about 72,000 clones, around 86% being singletons.

The sequence was obtained from a man in his 60s with urothelial cancer. The chain links TRBV4-1 to TRBJ1-1; D is perhaps TRBD1 (6 bases). This specimen consisted of PBMCs, obtained around atezolizumab (anti-PD-L1) treatment. CDR3 in DNA: TGCGCCAGCAGCCGAAACAGGGTGAACACTGAAGCTTTCTTT. It translates to CASSRNRVNTEAFF.